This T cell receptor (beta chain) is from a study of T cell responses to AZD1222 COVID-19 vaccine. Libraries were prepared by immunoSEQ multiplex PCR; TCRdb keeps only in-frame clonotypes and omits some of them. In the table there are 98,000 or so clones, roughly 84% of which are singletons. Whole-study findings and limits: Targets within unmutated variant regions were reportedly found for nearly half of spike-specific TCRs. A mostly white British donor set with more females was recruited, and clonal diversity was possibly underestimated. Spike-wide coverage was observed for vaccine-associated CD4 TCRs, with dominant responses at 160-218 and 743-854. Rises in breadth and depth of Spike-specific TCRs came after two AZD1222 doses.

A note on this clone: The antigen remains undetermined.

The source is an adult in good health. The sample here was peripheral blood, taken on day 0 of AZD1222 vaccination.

The CDR3 sequence is CASRTTSTNSTVYSNQPQHF. For the CDR3, the DNA is TGCGCCAGCAGGACTACAAGTACCAATTCGACCGTTTATAGCAATCAGCCCCAGCATTTT. This chain uses TRBV10-1 with TRBJ1-5; no clear D. The CDR3 covers 20 residues. Trimming left V 6 bases short and J 0 bases short, with 27 bases between. Germline V gene lookup returns CDR1 WNHNN and CDR2 SYGVQD (reference sequence).